The T cell receptor (beta chain) under discussion was sequenced for a study of cytomegalovirus exposure and HLA in healthy donors. V was clipped by 5 bases and J by 1 base, with 15 bases between them. Looked up from germline, CDR1 is SEHNR and CDR2 is FQNEAQ (reference sequence). The CDR3 loop spans 15 amino acids. The PCR had 60 Vbeta and 13 Jbeta primers. Sequencing used immunoSEQ multiplex PCR; TCRdb keeps in-frame clones, though not all of them. The sample lists about 170,000 clones, about 78% occurring once. The sequence was obtained from a woman aged 45-60 years in good health and CMV-seropositive. Material for sequencing was PBMCs. The V call is TRBV7-9, the J call TRBJ2-7; D is possibly TRBD1 (6 bases). The CDR3 region is CASSHRVPYSYEQYF. The CDR3 DNA sequence: TGTGCCAGCAGCCACAGGGTGCCTTATTCCTACGAGCAGTACTTC.